The 7 T cell receptor beta chains in this list originate from one sample, sequenced in a study of shared clonotypes between healthy human individuals. TCRdb keeps only in-frame clones here, not all; method: immunoSEQ multiplex PCR. The table has 2 million to 2.5 million clones, 80% to 95% seen once; the top ten hold 0.36%. Sequencing was performed on naive CD4+ T cells from PBMCs. This sample's subset: CD45RA+ positively selected. Every receptor here comes from a man in his late teens or twenties in good health. Some clones in this sample may be carry-over from other donors' samples.

V is TRBV10-3 and J is TRBJ1-1, with 8 bases aligning to TRBD1. With V trimmed by 10 bases and J by 8 bases, 12 bases remained unmatched. The CDR3 length is 13 residues. Germline V lookup: CDR1 ENHRY, CDR2 SYGVKD. CDR3 coding DNA: TGTGCCACCACCTCACTACAGGGGGGGGAAGCTTTCTTT. Protein product: CATTSLQGGEAFF.

With respect to this clone: This sample includes further DNA sequences coding for the same CDR3. V and J are TRBV7-2 and TRBJ2-2; D not resolved. Trimming removed 2 bases at V and 5 bases at J, with 6 bases between. The CDR3 spans 13 residues. The germline V gene has CDR1 SGHTA and CDR2 FQGNSA. The CDR3 region is CASSLQGTGELFF. In DNA form, the CDR3 reads TGTGCCAGCAGCTTACAAGGAACCGGGGAGCTGTTTTTT.

Turning to this clone: The same CDR3 also results from other DNA sequences found in this sample. The chain links TRBV5-4 to TRBJ2-2; the D is unclear. Germline V lookup: CDR1 SGHNT, CDR2 YYREEE (reference sequence). V lost 1 base, J lost 3 bases, and 4 bases lay in between. The CDR3 extends over 13 amino acids. The CDR3 protein is CASSLRDTGELFF. As DNA, the CDR3 is TGTGCCAGCAGCTTGCGTGACACCGGGGAGCTGTTTTTT.

Remarks on this clone: Other DNA sequences from this sample encode an identical CDR3 as well. V and J are TRBV19 and TRBJ2-5; D gene unclear. This CDR3 has 12 amino acids. The ends were cut back, 2 bases at V and 5 bases at J, with 6 bases in the middle. Germline V gene data show CDR1 as LNHDA and CDR2 as SQIVND (reference sequence). The CDR3: CASSISAETQYF. CDR3 coding DNA: TGTGCCAGTAGTATATCGGCGGAGACCCAGTACTTC. The complete variable domain, with remaining parts taken from reference TRBV19 and TRBJ2-5, reads DGGITQSPKYLFRKEGQNVTLSCEQNLNHDAMYWYRQDPGQGLRLIYYSQIVNDFQKGDIAEGYSVSREKKESFPLTVTSAQKNPTAFYLCASSISAETQYFGPGTRLLVL.

Points on this clone: At the DNA level, this CDR3 is encoded by other sequences in the same sample as well. J is TRBJ2-3 and V is TRBV6-6; D remains unclear. The CDR3 runs 12 residues. The germline CDR1 and CDR2 sequences are MNHNY and SVGAGI (reference sequence). Trimming shortened V by 6 bases and J by 2 bases, and 6 bases separated the two germline ends. CDR3 sequence: CASSSSTDTQYF. The DNA for the CDR3 is TGTGCCAGCAGCTCATCCACAGATACGCAGTATTTT.

J is TRBJ1-2 and V is TRBV2; 10 bases are shared with TRBD1. V shed 1 base, J shed 6 bases, and the junction held 5 bases outside the gene matches. Germline V CDR1 and CDR2: SNHLY, FYNNEI. This CDR3 has 15 residues. DNA of the CDR3: TGTGCCAGCAGTGAAGGACAGGGGGCAAGAAATGGCTACACCTTC. It codes for CASSEGQGARNGYTF.

This chain uses TRBV19 with TRBJ2-7, with D maybe TRBD2 (6 bases). This CDR3 is 15 amino acids long. The germline CDR1 and CDR2 sequences are LNHDA and SQIVND (reference sequence). V was shortened by 5 bases and J by 1 base, with 15 bases between the two germline ends. The CDR3, as DNA: TGTGCCAGTAGTCGATATGGGACTGCATCCTACGAGCAGTACTTC. Translated, it gives CASSRYGTASYEQYF.